The subject of this entry is one T cell receptor (beta chain). Documented treatment: roughly 18 received Ad26.COV2.S at low or high dose, single or two shots; several received placebo; per-sample allocation not given. It was on day 63 after the first vaccine or placebo injection that samples were taken. Trimming cost V 3 bases and J 6 bases; bases outside gene matches: 2. From germline, CDR1 is SGHDN and CDR2 FVKESK. This CDR3 contains 15 residues. The data were taken from a study of Ad26.COV2.S vaccination and SARS-CoV-2 variants. This table comes from immunoSEQ multiplex PCR, and its TCRdb copy is limited to in-frame clones, with some not included. This table holds roughly 700,000 clones, more than 70% found once.

The material was peripheral blood, obtained in a trial of Ad26.COV2.S vaccine versus placebo. The V gene is TRBV14, the J gene TRBJ1-4, with 12 bases that match TRBD1. The source is a person between 18 and 65 years old who received the Ad26.COV2.S COVID-19 vaccine or a placebo. CDR3 nucleotide sequence: TGTGCCAGCAGCCAGGGACAGGGGGCGGATGAAAAACTGTTTTTT. Translated, it gives CASSQGQGADEKLFF. Full variable domain (remainder filled in from reference TRBV14 and TRBJ1-4): EAGVTQFPSHSVIEKGQTVTLRCDPISGHDNLYWYRRVMGKEIKFLLHFVKESKQDESGMPNNRFLAERTGGTYSTLKVQPAELEDSGVYFCASSQGQGADEKLFFGSGTQLSVL.